This record covers a single T cell receptor beta chain. Its antigen is still unknown. Assay: immunoSEQ multiplex PCR; the TCRdb copy retains only in-frame clones and omits some. The table shows over 85,000 clones, with around 87% occurring only once. CDR3 length equals 14 residues. Germline values: CDR1 SGHRS, CDR2 YFSETQ. Trimming pared 4 bases from V and 4 bases from J, leaving 12 bases between. The record originates from a study of cytomegalovirus exposure and HLA in healthy donors. Study context: According to later analysis, the same platform produced the 120 validation and over 600 first-cohort repertoires.

Whole-study findings and limits: Among TCR sequences, most were rare, though some public TCRs appeared in many donors. Reported results showed that the classifier diagnosed cytomegalovirus status with high specificity and sensitivity. Specific recognition of CMV antigens was confirmed in vitro for a few chains (all CMV-associated).

This clonotype originated in a woman in her twenties or thirties in good health and CMV-seropositive. The chain employs TRBV5-1 and TRBJ2-1, with a weak D call TRBD1 (5 bases). What was sequenced was PBMCs. The CDR3 DNA sequence: TGCGCCAGCAGCCCGGACACTATATACAATGAGCAGTTCTTC. This codes for CASSPDTIYNEQFF.